The 30 T cell receptor beta chains in this list originate from one sample, sequenced in a study of blood T cell repertoires in COVID-19. Clones were read by immunoSEQ multiplex PCR, and TCRdb kept only the in-frame ones, dropping some. The data contain approximately 230,000 clones, 88% of them singletons. The sequencing input was peripheral blood. The receptor source for this set is an elderly man with acute or convalescent COVID-19.

The genes are TRBV5-1 and TRBJ2-1; TRBD2 aligns across 7 bases. The V gene's germline CDR1 is SGHRS and CDR2 YFSETQ. V was clipped by 1 base and J by 7 bases; unmatched bases: 14. This CDR3 comprises 17 residues. The CDR3 DNA sequence: TGCGCCAGCAGCTTGCTCTCTGGGGGGAGGGCCAGGAATGAGCAGTTCTTC. Protein: CASSLLSGGRARNEQFF.

V gene TRBV5-4 combines with J gene TRBJ2-7, with 14 bases fitting TRBD2. The junction had 4 bases not matched to a gene; V was cut back by 4 bases and J by 7 bases. CDR1 SGHNT and CDR2 YYREEE come from the germline V gene (reference sequence). The CDR3 covers 14 residues. The CDR3 spells CASSRGLAGEEQYF. The CDR3, as DNA: TGTGCCAGCAGCCGGGGACTAGCGGGAGAGGAGCAGTACTTC.

The chain uses TRBV13 and TRBJ2-5, with a weak D call TRBD1 (6 bases). Trimming stripped 2 bases from V and 6 bases from J, with 10 bases between. Germline CDR1 reads PRHDT; CDR2 reads FYEKMQ (reference sequence). This CDR3 has 13 amino acids. CDR3 loop: CASSLWGRKTQYF. The CDR3, as DNA: TGTGCCAGCAGCTTATGGGGGCGAAAGACCCAGTACTTC.

This chain joins TRBV14 and TRBJ1-1, with TRBD1 as a possible D gene (6 bases). V lost 3 bases and J lost 0, with 11 bases in between. CDR3 length: 15 amino acids. Germline V gene data show CDR1 as SGHDN and CDR2 as FVKESK. The CDR3 DNA reads as TGTGCCAGCAGCCAGGAGCAGGGGTTGAACACTGAAGCTTTCTTT. Translation: CASSQEQGLNTEAFF.

The V call is TRBV5-1, the J call TRBJ2-7; 9 nucleotides agree with TRBD1. Per germline, CDR1 SGHRS and CDR2 YFSETQ. The CDR3 is 15 amino acids. Losses at the gene ends were 5 bases for V and 9 bases for J; bases not matched to a gene: 15. The DNA of the CDR3 is TGCGCCAGCAGTTTCGGACAGGGGAGTTTAACGGGGCAGTACTTC. This translates into CASSFGQGSLTGQYF.

About this clone: The sample contains more than one DNA sequence encoding this CDR3. The chain combines TRBV11-3 with TRBJ1-1; D call uncertain. Germline lookup yields CDR1 SGHNT and CDR2 YENEEA. Trimming pared 5 bases from V and 1 base from J, leaving 8 bases between. The CDR3 has 13 residues. Here the CDR3 reads CASSLGRNTEAFF. CDR3 sequence (DNA): TGTGCCAGCAGCCTCGGGAGGAACACTGAAGCTTTCTTT. Filled out from reference TRBV11-3 and TRBJ1-1, the complete variable domain reads EAGVVQSPRYKIIEKKQPVAFWCNPISGHNTLYWYLQNLGQGPELLIRYENEEAVDDSQLPKDRFSAERLKGVDSTLKIQPAELGDSAVYLCASSLGRNTEAFFGQGTRLTVV.

The chain uses TRBV12-2 and TRBJ1-5; no DNA check was done on the table's D call, TRBD1. TRBV12-2 is a pseudogene segment. There are 17 residues in the CDR3. Here the CDR3 reads CASRFPRQGQGGQPQHF. CDR3 nucleotide sequence: TGTGCAAGTCGCTTCCCTCGGCAGGGGCAGGGTGGTCAGCCCCAGCATTTT.

This chain joins TRBV7-2 and TRBJ2-1; 10 bases are shared with TRBD1. CDR1 SGHTA and CDR2 FQGNSA come from the germline V gene. CDR3 length: 15 amino acids. V shed 3 bases and J 4 bases; nucleotides not matched to a gene: 3. The CDR3 sequence: CASSLTGGRYNEQFF. The CDR3, as DNA: TGTGCCAGCAGCTTGACAGGGGGCAGGTACAATGAGCAGTTCTTC.

The chain recombines TRBV9 with TRBJ1-1; unclear D gene. Trimming pared 0 bases from V and 5 bases from J, leaving 14 bases between. CDR1 is SGDLS and CDR2 is YYNGEE in the germline V gene. The CDR3 loop spans 15 amino acids. CDR3 nucleotide sequence: TGTGCCAGCAGCGTAGGGCCTTTCGAGGGAACTGAAGCTTTCTTT. As protein: CASSVGPFEGTEAFF.

This clone came up once. The chain couples TRBV7-3 to TRBJ2-1; 7 positions agree with TRBD2. V shed 5 bases, J shed 0 bases, and the junction held 7 bases outside the gene matches. The CDR3 totals 16 residues. CDR1 and CDR2 (germline): SGHTA, FQGTGA. The chain's CDR3 is CASSVRGGGSYNEQFF. Here the CDR3 DNA reads TGTGCCAGCAGCGTGCGCGGGGGAGGCTCCTACAATGAGCAGTTCTTC.

The chain has TRBV25-1 and TRBJ2-2; 7 nucleotides agree with TRBD1. CDR3 size: 17 residues. Trimming removed 4 bases from V and 2 bases from J; junction bases left unmatched: 10. Germline V lookup: CDR1 MGHDK, CDR2 SYGVNS. For the CDR3, the DNA is TGTGCCAGCAGTGGAACTTGGGGACAGATAAACACCGGGGAGCTGTTTTTT. It specifies CASSGTWGQINTGELFF.

About this clone itself: The DNA is left out, because the CDR3 cannot be placed on it with certainty; the CDR3 is given as TCRdb lists it. The V and J genes are TRBV28 and TRBJ2-7; the table calls TRBD2, which could not be checked here. Germline assignment: CDR1 MDHEN and CDR2 SYDVKM. Counting both end residues, the CDR3 totals 17 amino acids. CDR3 region: CASSTSLSGDISYEQYF.

This clone was seen a handful of times. The CDR3 DNA reads as TGCGCCAGCAGCAGGGGACAGGGGGCGAACACCGGGGAGCTGTTTTTT. This encodes CASSRGQGANTGELFF. V is TRBV5-1 and J is TRBJ2-2; 11 bases are a match to TRBD1. The germline gives CDR1 SGHRS, CDR2 YFSETQ. Germline trimming cut 4 bases from V and 0 bases from J; bases unmatched to any gene: 2. This CDR3 region has 16 residues.

A single count supports this clone. V gene TRBV2 combines with J gene TRBJ2-7, with 7 bases lining up with TRBD1. Germline CDR1 and CDR2: SNHLY and FYNNEI. V lost 7 bases and J lost 4; bases outside the gene matches: 10. There are 14 residues in the CDR3. DNA for the CDR3: TGTGCCAGCATTAGACAGGGAATAGGGTACGAGCAGTACTTC. It specifies CASIRQGIGYEQYF.

The chain recombines TRBV7-9 with TRBJ1-6; D gene ambiguous. V lost 5 bases, J lost 6 bases, and 11 bases lay in between. The CDR3 is 14 residues long. In germline, CDR1 is SEHNR, CDR2 FQNEAQ (reference sequence). The CDR3 spells CASSPERVNSPLHF. In DNA, the CDR3 is TGTGCCAGCAGCCCCGAAAGAGTTAATTCACCCCTCCACTTT.

V is TRBV6-5 and J is TRBJ1-4; perhaps TRBD1 as D (5 bases). This CDR3 has 15 residues. The V end was cut by 6 bases, the J end by 5 bases, with 16 bases between. The germline V gene encodes CDR1 MNHEY and CDR2 SVGAGI. The CDR3 loop reads CASRAPGISNEKLFF. CDR3 nucleotides: TGTGCCAGCAGGGCCCCAGGGATCTCCAATGAAAAACTGTTTTTT.

This chain joins TRBV19 and TRBJ2-1; no reliable D call. The CDR3 runs 15 residues. Germline V CDR1 and CDR2: LNHDA, SQIVND (reference sequence). V lost 2 bases, J lost 0 bases, and 8 bases lay in between. CDR3 region: CASSIQRSSYNEQFF. In nucleotides, the CDR3 is TGTGCCAGTAGTATACAACGGAGCTCCTACAATGAGCAGTTCTTC.

This clone was seen a single time. V and J are TRBV29-1 and TRBJ2-3, with 8 bases fitting TRBD2. The length of the CDR3 is 13 residues. J gave up 0 bases and V 6 bases, and 2 bases lay outside the gene matches. Per the germline V gene, CDR1 is SQVTM and CDR2 is ANQGSEA. The chain's CDR3 is CSVRGGSTDTQYF. The CDR3 DNA sequence: TGCAGCGTCCGGGGGGGAAGCACAGATACGCAGTATTTT.

This sequence joins TRBV13 and TRBJ2-7; 11 bases are a match to TRBD1. J lost 6 bases, V lost 5 bases, and 9 bases had no gene match. Germline values: CDR1 PRHDT, CDR2 FYEKMQ (reference sequence). This CDR3 spans 15 amino acids. CDR3 bases: TGTGCCAGCAGCGAAAGGACAGGGGGCATCTCCGAGCAGTACTTC. Its protein is CASSERTGGISEQYF. The whole variable domain, remainder taken from reference TRBV13 and TRBJ2-7, is AAGVIQSPRHLIKEKRETATLKCYPIPRHDTVYWYQQGPGQDPQFLISFYEKMQSDKGSIPDRFSAQQFSDYHSELNMSSLELGDSALYFCASSERTGGISEQYFGPGTRLTVT.

The J gene is TRBJ2-7, the V gene TRBV7-9, with D tentatively TRBD1 (5 bases). V gave up 5 bases and J gave up 3 bases, with 17 bases separating them. CDR3 length: 15 amino acids. Germline CDR1 and CDR2: SEHNR and FQNEAQ (reference sequence). CDR3 DNA: TGTGCCAGCAGCCCGGACACGGACCCCTTCTACGAGCAGTACTTC. It encodes CASSPDTDPFYEQYF.

This chain links TRBV5-4 with TRBJ2-7, with D possibly TRBD2 on 5 matching bases. There are 13 residues in the CDR3. V was trimmed by 2 bases and J by 3 bases, leaving 9 bases between them. Looked up from germline, CDR1 is SGHNT and CDR2 is YYREEE (reference sequence). Here the CDR3 reads CASSLPGIYEQYF. For the CDR3, the DNA is TGTGCCAGCAGCTTACCGGGAATCTACGAGCAGTACTTC.

The V call is TRBV9, the J call TRBJ2-1, with TRBD1 matching 8 bases. Germline values: CDR1 SGDLS, CDR2 YYNGEE. The J segment lost 6 bases and the V segment lost 1 base, leaving 15 bases of the junction unmatched. The CDR3 consists of 18 residues. The CDR3 DNA reads TGTGCCAGCAGCGTATCTTTCCGGTCAGGACAGGGTCCCAATGAGCAGTTCTTC. This gives the protein CASSVSFRSGQGPNEQFF.

In DNA, the CDR3 is TGTGCCAGTAGAATGGGAGAAATCTCTGGAAACACCATATATTTT. It codes for CASRMGEISGNTIYF. The V gene is TRBV19, the J gene TRBJ1-3; D gene unclear. CDR1 is LNHDA and CDR2 is SQIVND in the germline V gene (reference sequence). This CDR3 region has 15 residues. V gave up 6 bases and J gave up 0 bases, with 12 bases separating them.

The V call is TRBV14, the J call TRBJ2-3; 7 bases are a match to TRBD1. CDR1 is SGHDN and CDR2 is FVKESK in the germline V gene. The CDR3 runs 14 residues. Trimming took 1 base from V and 10 from J; bases not matched to a gene: 8. The CDR3 region is CASSQVPGDSAQYF. DNA of the CDR3: TGTGCCAGCAGCCAAGTACCAGGGGACAGCGCGCAGTATTTT.

The chain recombines TRBV28 with TRBJ1-4; D perhaps matches TRBD1 (6 bases). Germline loops: CDR1 MDHEN, CDR2 SYDVKM. V was cut by 7 bases and J by 7 bases, with 10 bases left in between. The CDR3 length is 12 residues. This chain's CDR3 is CASTAQGEKLFF. CDR3 sequence (DNA): TGTGCCAGCACAGCACAGGGTGAAAAACTGTTTTTT.

The chain couples TRBV4-1 to TRBJ2-5; no clear D. Trimming removed 0 bases from V and 2 bases from J, with 7 bases in between. The CDR3 runs to 14 residues. The germline V gene has CDR1 MGHRA and CDR2 YSYEKL. The CDR3, as DNA: TGCGCCAGCAGCCAAGACAGCGTTCAAGAGACCCAGTACTTC. Its protein is CASSQDSVQETQYF.

Concerning this clone itself: The same CDR3 arises from other DNA sequences in this sample as well. This sequence joins TRBV15 and TRBJ1-3, with 7 bases identical to TRBD1. This CDR3 region has 15 residues. After removal of 1 base from V and 4 bases from J, the junction contained 4 bases not matched to a gene. Germline CDR1 and CDR2: LNHNV and YYDKDF (reference sequence). DNA of the CDR3: TGTGCCACCAGCAGAGGAACAGGGGCAGGAAACACCATATATTTT. It yields the protein CATSRGTGAGNTIYF.

This clone was seen a handful of times. The chain links TRBV3-1 (or the pseudogene TRBV3-2) to TRBJ1-6, with 7 positions matching TRBD1. With V trimmed by 1 base and J by 9 bases, 6 bases remained unmatched. This CDR3 spans 15 amino acids. The V gene's germline CDR1 is LGHDT and CDR2 YNNKEL (reference sequence). This CDR3 is CASSQGTGLPSPLHF. As DNA, the CDR3 is TGTGCCAGCAGCCAAGGGACAGGACTTCCTTCACCCCTCCACTTT.

The CDR3 DNA is TGTGCCAGCAGTCGGACAGGGGGCCCCGTGGCTAATGAAAAACTGTTTTTT. It is translated as CASSRTGGPVANEKLFF. The chain carries TRBV6-6 and TRBJ1-4, with 11 bases that match TRBD1. Germline loops: CDR1 MNHNY, CDR2 SVGAGI (reference sequence). V shed 5 bases, J shed 3 bases, and the junction held 8 bases outside the gene matches. The CDR3 consists of 17 residues.

The chain employs TRBV6-2 or TRBV6-3 and TRBJ2-1; 15 bases fit TRBD2. This CDR3 spans 17 amino acids. V shed 0 bases, J shed 4 bases, and the junction held 1 base outside the gene matches. Per germline, CDR1 MNHEY and CDR2 SVGEGT. The CDR3 region has the DNA TGTGCCAGCAGTTACTCCGGACTAGCGGGGGGGTACAATGAGCAGTTCTTC. Translation: CASSYSGLAGGYNEQFF.